These 32 T cell receptor beta chains share one sample of origin, sequenced in a study of blood T cell repertoires in COVID-19 (TCRdb year 2020). Libraries were made using the immunoSEQ multiplex PCR assay. Held by TCRdb, this immuneACCESS table contains in-frame sequences only and omits some clones. Under half of the omission traces to an unresolved V gene where checked; the cause of the rest is unknown. Counted in this sample were over 90,000 clones; nearly 85% of them appeared once. The ten largest account for under 15% of the sample. Input material: peripheral blood. The receptors were gathered from a human donor in a cohort sampled during active or convalescent COVID-19.

The V and J genes are TRBV29-1 and TRBJ1-1; maybe TRBD1 (6 bases). Trimming cost V 4 bases and J 0 bases, with 15 bases left between them. This CDR3 is built from 15 residues. The V gene's germline CDR1 is SQVTM and CDR2 ANQGSEA. The CDR3: CSVVIHGQMNTEAFF. CDR3 sequence (DNA): TGCAGCGTTGTGATTCACGGACAGATGAACACTGAAGCTTTCTTT.

This clone was observed a few times. V gene TRBV6-1 combines with J gene TRBJ2-7; 7 positions match TRBD1. V gave up 1 base and J gave up 1 base; unmatched junction bases: 4. Germline lookup yields CDR1 MNHNS and CDR2 SASEGT. The CDR3 loop spans 15 amino acids. The CDR3 protein is CASSEGPDRSYEQYF. As DNA, the CDR3 is TGTGCCAGCAGTGAAGGCCCGGACAGGTCCTACGAGCAGTACTTC.

This clone was seen just once. This rearrangement joins TRBV28 to TRBJ2-2; D possibly corresponds to TRBD1 (6 bases). The CDR3 is 16 residues long. The ends were cut back, 2 bases at V and 3 bases at J, with 13 bases in the middle. Germline loops: CDR1 MDHEN, CDR2 SYDVKM. Written as DNA, the CDR3 is TGTGCCAGCAGTTTAATGGCGGCAGGGGACACCGGGGAGCTGTTTTTT. Its translation: CASSLMAAGDTGELFF.

The rearrangement uses TRBV11-2 and TRBJ2-5; 12 positions match TRBD2. Losses at the gene ends were 1 base for V and 3 bases for J; bases not matched to a gene: 0. Germline CDR1 reads SGHAT; CDR2 reads FQNNGV. This CDR3 has 15 residues. This CDR3 is CASSLGTSGEETQYF. The CDR3 DNA follows: TGTGCCAGCAGCTTAGGGACTAGCGGGGAAGAGACCCAGTACTTC.

The V call is TRBV25-1, the J call TRBJ1-4; TRBD1 matches 9 bases. V lost 6 bases to trimming and J lost 8 bases; unmatched junction nucleotides: 10. The germline V gene encodes CDR1 MGHDK and CDR2 SYGVNS. This CDR3 comprises 15 residues. Here the CDR3 DNA reads TGTGCCAGCAGGACGCGGACAGGGGTATCGGAAAAACTGTTTTTT. It translates to CASRTRTGVSEKLFF.

This chain joins TRBV7-2 and TRBJ2-3, with 13 bases matching TRBD2. The CDR3 is made up of 15 amino acids. V dropped 10 bases and J dropped 3; count of bases not matched to a gene: 7. Germline CDR1 and CDR2: SGHTA and FQGNSA. CDR3 nucleotides: TGTGCCACCACGCAACTAGCGGGGGGGACAGATACGCAGTATTTT. This gives the protein CATTQLAGGTDTQYF.

The chain couples TRBV5-6 to TRBJ2-7; D is uncertain. Trimming took off 4 bases at V and 6 bases at J, with 14 bases between the two ends. CDR1 and CDR2 from the germline V gene are SGHDT and YYEEEE. The CDR3 loop spans 13 amino acids. Here the CDR3 DNA reads TGTGCCAGCAGCCCTTTGAGGCGGAGCGAGCAGTACTTC. Protein: CASSPLRRSEQYF.

The V call is TRBV19, the J call TRBJ1-5, with 7 nucleotides matching TRBD1. The CDR3 is 16 residues long. The germline CDR1 and CDR2 sequences are LNHDA and SQIVND (reference sequence). The V and J ends lost 6 bases and 6 bases, in that order; junction bases with no gene match: 14. DNA of the CDR3: TGTGCCAGTAGCCCTGGGGGCCACAGGGGTAGTCAGCCCCAGCATTTT. This gives the protein CASSPGGHRGSQPQHF.

The rearrangement joins TRBV5-1 to TRBJ2-7; 9 positions agree with TRBD2. Unmatched junction bases numbered 7, after V lost 0 bases and J lost 3 bases. The CDR3 spans 16 residues. CDR1 and CDR2 from the germline V gene are SGHRS and YFSETQ. CDR3 residues: CASSLGLAELGYEQYF. The CDR3 nucleotides read TGCGCCAGCAGCTTGGGACTAGCGGAACTAGGCTACGAGCAGTACTTC.

The J gene is TRBJ2-7, the V gene TRBV9, with D perhaps matching TRBD1 (5 bases). The germline gives CDR1 SGDLS, CDR2 YYNGEE. There are 16 residues in the CDR3. V lost 3 bases and J 0 bases, leaving 16 bases between the germline ends. The CDR3 nucleotides read TGTGCCAGCAGCGCCCAGCCAGGGATCACCTCCTACGAGCAGTACTTC. This codes for CASSAQPGITSYEQYF.

The rearrangement joins TRBV2 to TRBJ1-2; D ambiguous. Trimming removed 7 bases from V and 5 bases from J, with 20 bases in between. The germline V gene has CDR1 SNHLY and CDR2 FYNNEI. This CDR3 region has 15 residues. CDR3 sequence (DNA): TGTGCCAGCACCCTCTCATTCCCCGAGGGATATGGCTACACCTTC. Residues: CASTLSFPEGYGYTF.

The J gene is TRBJ2-2, the V gene TRBV27, with D possibly matching TRBD2 (5 bases). CDR3 length: 14 residues. CDR1 is MNHEY, CDR2 SMNVEV, per germline (reference sequence). V was cut by 6 bases and J by 1 base, with 9 bases left in between. The CDR3 spells CASRPGGNTGELFF. The CDR3 nucleotides are TGTGCCAGCAGACCTGGAGGGAACACCGGGGAGCTGTTTTTT.

This chain connects TRBV28 to TRBJ2-7, with a tentative D call TRBD1 (6 bases). The length of the CDR3 is 14 residues. Germline V gene sequence: CDR1 MDHEN, CDR2 SYDVKM. V lost 4 bases and J lost 2, with 12 bases in between. The CDR3 DNA sequence: TGTGCCAGCAGTTGGACAGACATACCCTACGAGCAGTACTTC. Residues: CASSWTDIPYEQYF.

This chain links TRBV19 with TRBJ2-1; 10 positions match TRBD1. Trimming removed 5 bases from V and 11 bases from J; junction bases left unmatched: 6. CDR1 and CDR2 from the germline V gene are LNHDA and SQIVND (reference sequence). The CDR3 is 13 residues long. Here the CDR3 reads CASSPGQGTKQFF. The CDR3 nucleotides read TGTGCCAGTAGTCCGGGACAGGGGACCAAGCAGTTCTTC. Looking up the rest from reference TRBV19 and TRBJ2-1 gives the full variable domain: DGGITQSPKYLFRKEGQNVTLSCEQNLNHDAMYWYRQDPGQGLRLIYYSQIVNDFQKGDIAEGYSVSREKKESFPLTVTSAQKNPTAFYLCASSPGQGTKQFFGPGTRLTVL.

CDR3 sequence: CASSLGLTGPWDTQYF. Written as DNA, the CDR3 is TGCGCCAGCAGCTTGGGACTGACAGGACCTTGGGATACGCAGTATTTT. V usage is TRBV5-1 and J usage is TRBJ2-3, with D maybe TRBD1 (6 bases). Germline lookup yields CDR1 SGHRS and CDR2 YFSETQ. The CDR3 has 16 amino acids. Between the trimmed V and J ends, which lost 0 bases and 6 bases, there was a span of 17 bases.

J is TRBJ1-5 and V is TRBV19, with 7 bases matching TRBD1. Germline loops: CDR1 LNHDA, CDR2 SQIVND (reference sequence). The CDR3 totals 12 residues. The V segment lost 8 bases and the J segment 4 bases; nucleotides outside the gene matches: 2. Here the CDR3 DNA reads TGTGCCAGTGGCAGGGGGAATCAGCCCCAGCATTTT. It codes for CASGRGNQPQHF.

V usage is TRBV11-3 and J usage is TRBJ2-1; 7 bases match TRBD1. After removal of 3 bases from V and 4 bases from J, the junction contained 6 bases not matched to a gene. This CDR3 is 15 amino acids long. Germline V lookup: CDR1 SGHNT, CDR2 YENEEA. The CDR3 bases are TGTGCCAGCAGCTTCAGGACAGGTTCTTACAATGAGCAGTTCTTC. Protein: CASSFRTGSYNEQFF.

V and J are TRBV29-1 and TRBJ2-1; D is undetermined. This CDR3 is 13 amino acids long. Germline CDR1 is SQVTM and CDR2 is ANQGSEA. Trimming stripped 6 bases from V and 5 bases from J, with 14 bases between. Here the CDR3 DNA reads TGCAGCGTCAGGTTAAACTTCCACAATGAGCAGTTCTTC. It yields the protein CSVRLNFHNEQFF.

The chain has TRBV24-1 and TRBJ1-2; TRBD1 might be the D (6 bases). Germline V gene lookup returns CDR1 KGHDR and CDR2 SFDVKD. This CDR3 spans 13 amino acids. V lost 5 bases to trimming and J lost 10 bases, with 16 bases between them. CDR3 sequence: CATSGTEWSDYTF. CDR3 nucleotides: TGTGCCACCAGTGGGACAGAATGGAGCGACTACACCTTC.

This clone was detected ten times or more. This chain connects TRBV6-5 to TRBJ2-7; the match to TRBD1 covers 10 bases. CDR1 and CDR2 (germline): MNHEY, SVGAGI. The V segment lost 6 bases and the J segment 4 bases; nucleotides outside the gene matches: 9. There are 15 residues in the CDR3. Here the CDR3 reads CASRPQPGQGYEQYF. As DNA, the CDR3 is TGTGCCAGCAGACCTCAGCCGGGACAGGGGTACGAGCAGTACTTC.

This clone was observed a single time. This chain links TRBV6-5 with TRBJ1-5; D perhaps matches TRBD1 (6 bases). This CDR3 region has 14 residues. The germline V gene encodes CDR1 MNHEY and CDR2 SVGAGI. V lost 5 bases to trimming and J lost 5 bases, with 13 bases between them. CDR3 nucleotide sequence: TGTGCCAGCAGTCCCCAGGGGCCCGATCAGCCCCAGCATTTT. It is translated as CASSPQGPDQPQHF.

The sample holds a few counts of this clone. This chain's CDR3 is CATSDWTAGQAQHF. The DNA of the CDR3 is TGTGCCACCAGTGATTGGACGGCGGGGCAGGCCCAGCATTTT. The V gene is TRBV24-1, the J gene TRBJ1-5, with TRBD1 as a possible D gene (5 bases). V lost 2 bases and J lost 11, with 15 bases in between. The CDR3 totals 14 residues. Germline V gene lookup returns CDR1 KGHDR and CDR2 SFDVKD.

This clone was observed a few times. The chain employs TRBV30 and TRBJ1-4; 12 nucleotides match TRBD1. Germline values: CDR1 GTSNPN, CDR2 SVGIG (reference sequence). V lost 0 bases, J lost 5 bases, and 10 bases stayed unmatched. The CDR3 extends over 18 amino acids. The CDR3 region is CAWSVGTGGYARNEKLFF. DNA of the CDR3: TGTGCCTGGAGTGTAGGGACAGGGGGCTATGCCCGAAATGAAAAACTGTTTTTT. Complete variable domain (other parts from reference TRBV30 and TRBJ1-4): SQTIHQWPATLVQPVGSPLSLECTVEGTSNPNLYWYRQAAGRGLQLLFYSVGIGQISSEVPQNLSASRPQDRQFILSSKKLLLSDSGFYLCAWSVGTGGYARNEKLFFGSGTQLSVL.

This chain joins TRBV5-4 and TRBJ2-1, with a weak D call TRBD1 (6 bases). The CDR3 has 14 residues. The germline V gene has CDR1 SGHNT and CDR2 YYREEE (reference sequence). V lost 1 base, J lost 4 bases, and 9 bases lay in between. Here the CDR3 DNA reads TGTGCCAGCAGCTTGCGGGACATTTACAATGAGCAGTTCTTC. The encoded protein is CASSLRDIYNEQFF.

The chain is built from TRBV7-3 and TRBJ1-6; TRBD1 matches 8 bases. CDR1 is SGHTA, CDR2 FQGTGA, per germline. V was clipped by 5 bases and J by 10 bases; unmatched bases: 10. This CDR3 has 15 residues. CDR3 in amino acids: CASSQDGTGYSPLHF. Written as DNA, the CDR3 is TGTGCCAGCAGCCAGGACGGGACAGGCTACTCACCCCTCCACTTT.

The chain joins TRBV12-3 or TRBV12-4 to TRBJ1-1; D uncertain. The CDR3 contains 13 residues. Trimming stripped 3 bases from V and 14 bases from J, with 19 bases between. The CDR3 coding sequence is TGTGCCAGCAGTTTTTCCGCCTGGCATCCATCATTCTTT. Translated: CASSFSAWHPSFF.

The chain combines TRBV6-1 with TRBJ2-3; TRBD1 agrees at 9 bases. After removal of 2 bases from V and 6 bases from J, the junction contained 3 bases not matched to a gene. The CDR3 loop spans 14 amino acids. Germline V lookup: CDR1 MNHNS, CDR2 SASEGT. CDR3 protein: CASSEQQGADTQYF. CDR3 sequence (DNA): TGTGCCAGCAGTGAACAACAGGGGGCGGATACGCAGTATTTT.

The CDR3 protein is CAWSRVNYGYTF. CDR3 bases: TGTGCCTGGTCCAGGGTTAACTATGGCTACACCTTC. The V and J genes are TRBV30 and TRBJ1-2; maybe TRBD1 (5 bases). This CDR3 is 12 amino acids long. Germline V gene lookup returns CDR1 GTSNPN and CDR2 SVGIG (reference sequence). The V and J ends lost 5 bases and 1 base respectively, with 8 bases between them. The variable domain in full, completed from reference TRBV30 and TRBJ1-2, reads SQTIHQWPATLVQPVGSPLSLECTVEGTSNPNLYWYRQAAGRGLQLLFYSVGIGQISSEVPQNLSASRPQDRQFILSSKKLLLSDSGFYLCAWSRVNYGYTFGSGTRLTVV.

The CDR3: CAWSNQGIPLQETQYF. The CDR3 bases are TGTGCCTGGAGCAATCAGGGGATACCCTTACAAGAGACCCAGTACTTC. The V gene is TRBV30, the J gene TRBJ2-5; TRBD1 is a possible D gene (6 bases). The length of the CDR3 is 16 residues. The ends were cut back, 3 bases at V and 2 bases at J, with 19 bases in the middle. Germline CDR1 and CDR2: GTSNPN and SVGIG (reference sequence).

The chain employs TRBV12-3 or TRBV12-4 and TRBJ1-1; no firm D call. The V and J ends lost 3 bases and 6 bases respectively, with 11 bases between them. The CDR3 spans 13 residues. The CDR3 region is CASSLSSRAEAFF. CDR3 coding DNA: TGTGCCAGCAGTTTGAGCTCCCGTGCTGAAGCTTTCTTT.

The chain couples TRBV15 to TRBJ2-3, with D possibly being TRBD1 (6 bases). The CDR3 runs 16 residues. Germline lookup yields CDR1 LNHNV and CDR2 YYDKDF (reference sequence). Trimming removed 3 bases from V and 5 bases from J, with 18 bases in between. Here the CDR3 reads CATSRDPGQRLDTQYF. The DNA for the CDR3 is TGTGCCACCAGCAGGGACCCGGGACAACGATTAGATACGCAGTATTTT.

The V call is TRBV9, the J call TRBJ2-3; 7 nucleotides align to TRBD2. V lost 0 bases and J lost 2; bases outside the gene matches: 12. This CDR3 contains 18 residues. Germline V gene data show CDR1 as SGDLS and CDR2 as YYNGEE. In nucleotides, the CDR3 is TGTGCCAGCAGCGTAGGCCCTAGTCTCGGGGGGTACACAGATACGCAGTATTTT. Translating gives CASSVGPSLGGYTDTQYF. Looking up the rest from reference TRBV9 and TRBJ2-3 gives the full variable domain: DSGVTQTPKHLITATGQRVTLRCSPRSGDLSVYWYQQSLDQGLQFLIQYYNGEERAKGNILERFSAQQFPDLHSELNLSSLELGDSALYFCASSVGPSLGGYTDTQYFGPGTRLTVL.